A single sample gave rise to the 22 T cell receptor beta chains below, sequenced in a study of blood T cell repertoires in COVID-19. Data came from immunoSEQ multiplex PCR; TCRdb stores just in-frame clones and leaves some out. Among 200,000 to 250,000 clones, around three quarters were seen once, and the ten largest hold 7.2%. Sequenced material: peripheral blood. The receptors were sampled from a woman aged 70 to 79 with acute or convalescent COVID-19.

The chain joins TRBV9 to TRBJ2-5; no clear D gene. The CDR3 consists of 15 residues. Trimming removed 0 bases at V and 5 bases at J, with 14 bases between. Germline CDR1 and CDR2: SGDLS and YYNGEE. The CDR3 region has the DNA TGTGCCAGCAGCGTAGCTTTGTCCCCGCGGGAGACCCAGTACTTC. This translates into CASSVALSPRETQYF.

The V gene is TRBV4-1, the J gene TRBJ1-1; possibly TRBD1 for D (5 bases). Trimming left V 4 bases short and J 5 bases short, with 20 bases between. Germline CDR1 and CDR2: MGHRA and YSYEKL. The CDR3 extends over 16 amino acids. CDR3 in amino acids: CASSLRLRLDSTEAFF. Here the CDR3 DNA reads TGCGCCAGCAGCCTCCGACTGAGACTCGACAGTACTGAAGCTTTCTTT.

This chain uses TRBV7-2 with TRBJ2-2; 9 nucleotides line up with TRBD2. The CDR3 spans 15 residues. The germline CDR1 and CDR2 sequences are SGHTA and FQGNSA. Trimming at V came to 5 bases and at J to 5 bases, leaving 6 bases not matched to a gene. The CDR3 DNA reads TGTGCCAGCAGCGGTAGCGGGAGCCCTACCGGGGAGCTGTTTTTT. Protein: CASSGSGSPTGELFF.

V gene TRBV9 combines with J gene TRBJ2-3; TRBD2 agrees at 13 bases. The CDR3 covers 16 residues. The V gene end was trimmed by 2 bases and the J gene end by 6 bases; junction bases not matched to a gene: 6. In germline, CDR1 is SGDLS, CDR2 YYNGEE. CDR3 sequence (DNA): TGTGCCAGCAGCGTCTCCGGGACTAGCGGGGTGGATACGCAGTATTTT. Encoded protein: CASSVSGTSGVDTQYF.

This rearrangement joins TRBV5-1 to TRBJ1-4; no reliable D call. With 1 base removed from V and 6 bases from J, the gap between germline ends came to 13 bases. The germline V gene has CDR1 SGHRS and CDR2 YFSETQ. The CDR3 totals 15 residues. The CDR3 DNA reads TGCGCCAGCAGCTTGTCCACTAGAGGACATGAAAAACTGTTTTTT. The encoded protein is CASSLSTRGHEKLFF.

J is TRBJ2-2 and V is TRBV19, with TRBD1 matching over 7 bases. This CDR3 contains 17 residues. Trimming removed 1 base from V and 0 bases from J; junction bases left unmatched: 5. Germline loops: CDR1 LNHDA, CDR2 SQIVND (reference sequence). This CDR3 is CASSIGGDSANTGELFF. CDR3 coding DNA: TGTGCCAGTAGTATAGGTGGGGACAGCGCGAACACCGGGGAGCTGTTTTTT.

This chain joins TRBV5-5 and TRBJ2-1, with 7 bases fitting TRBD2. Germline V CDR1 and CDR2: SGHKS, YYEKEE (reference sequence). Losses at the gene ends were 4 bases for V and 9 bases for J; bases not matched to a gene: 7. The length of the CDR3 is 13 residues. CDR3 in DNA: TGTGCCAGCAGCGCGACTAGCCAGGGTGAGCAGTTCTTC. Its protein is CASSATSQGEQFF.

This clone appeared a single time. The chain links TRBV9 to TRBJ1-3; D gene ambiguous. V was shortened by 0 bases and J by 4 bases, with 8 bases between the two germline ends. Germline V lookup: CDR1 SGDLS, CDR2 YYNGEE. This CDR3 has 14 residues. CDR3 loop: CASSVGGAGNTIYF. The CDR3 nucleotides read TGTGCCAGCAGCGTAGGGGGAGCCGGAAACACCATATATTTT.

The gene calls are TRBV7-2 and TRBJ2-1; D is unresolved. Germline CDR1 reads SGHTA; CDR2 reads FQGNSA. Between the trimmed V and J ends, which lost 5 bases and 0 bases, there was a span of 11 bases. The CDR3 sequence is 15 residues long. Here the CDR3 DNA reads TGTGCCAGCAGCCGGTCGATTGACTCCTACAATGAGCAGTTCTTC. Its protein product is CASSRSIDSYNEQFF.

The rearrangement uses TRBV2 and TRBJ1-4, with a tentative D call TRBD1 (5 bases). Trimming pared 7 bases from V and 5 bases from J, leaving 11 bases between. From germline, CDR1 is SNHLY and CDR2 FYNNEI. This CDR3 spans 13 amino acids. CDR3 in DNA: TGTGCCAGCAATGACAGAATGAATGAAAAACTGTTTTTT. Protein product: CASNDRMNEKLFF.

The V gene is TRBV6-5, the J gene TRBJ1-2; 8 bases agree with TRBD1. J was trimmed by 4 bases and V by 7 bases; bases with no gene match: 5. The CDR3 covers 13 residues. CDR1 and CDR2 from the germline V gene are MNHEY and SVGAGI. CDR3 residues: CASTEDRVYGYTF. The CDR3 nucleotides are TGTGCCAGCACGGAGGACAGGGTCTATGGCTACACCTTC.

The CDR3 protein is CASSLVGGVGDSKSPLHF. CDR3 nucleotides: TGTGCCAGCAGCTTAGTAGGCGGTGTCGGGGACAGTAAGTCACCCCTCCACTTT. This chain uses TRBV7-8 with TRBJ1-6, with 7 positions matching TRBD1. Germline CDR1 is SGHVS and CDR2 is FQNEAQ. This CDR3 has 18 residues. V lost 1 base, J lost 10 bases, and 16 bases stayed unmatched.

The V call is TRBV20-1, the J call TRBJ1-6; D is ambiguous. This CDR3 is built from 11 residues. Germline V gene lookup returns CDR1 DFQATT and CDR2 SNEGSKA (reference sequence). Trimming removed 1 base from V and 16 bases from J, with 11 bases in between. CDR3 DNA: TGCAGTGCTAGAGTATCGGGTCTTCTCCACTTT. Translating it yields CSARVSGLLHF.

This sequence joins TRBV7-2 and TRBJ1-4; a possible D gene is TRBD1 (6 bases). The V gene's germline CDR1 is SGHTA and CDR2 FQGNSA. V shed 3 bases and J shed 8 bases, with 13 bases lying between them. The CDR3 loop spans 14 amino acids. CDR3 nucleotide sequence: TGTGCCAGCAGCTTGGGACATAGAGGGGAAAAACTGTTTTTT. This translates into CASSLGHRGEKLFF.

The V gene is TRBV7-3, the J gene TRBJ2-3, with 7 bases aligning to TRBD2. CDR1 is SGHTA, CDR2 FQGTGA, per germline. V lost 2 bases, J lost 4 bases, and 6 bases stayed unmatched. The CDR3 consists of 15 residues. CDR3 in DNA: TGTGCCAGCAGCTTACCCAGCGGGGCAGCAGATACGCAGTATTTT. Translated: CASSLPSGAADTQYF.

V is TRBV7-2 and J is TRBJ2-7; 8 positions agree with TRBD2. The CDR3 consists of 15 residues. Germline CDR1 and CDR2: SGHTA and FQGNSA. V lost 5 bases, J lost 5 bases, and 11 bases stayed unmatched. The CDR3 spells CASSPGWRGVHEQYF. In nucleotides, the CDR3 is TGTGCCAGCAGCCCCGGATGGCGGGGGGTGCACGAGCAGTACTTC.

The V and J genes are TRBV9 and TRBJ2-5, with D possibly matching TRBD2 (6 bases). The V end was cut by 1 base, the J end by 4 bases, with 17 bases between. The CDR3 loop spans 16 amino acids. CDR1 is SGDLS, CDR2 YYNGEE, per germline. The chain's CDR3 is CASSVSAIVGGETQYF. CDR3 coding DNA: TGTGCCAGCAGCGTATCTGCAATAGTGGGGGGAGAGACCCAGTACTTC.

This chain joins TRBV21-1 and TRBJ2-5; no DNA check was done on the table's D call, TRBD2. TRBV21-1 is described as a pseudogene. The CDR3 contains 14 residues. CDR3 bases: TGTGCCAGCCTGCCTGGAGACCCTGCGGAGACCCAGTACTTC. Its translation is CASLPGDPAETQYF.

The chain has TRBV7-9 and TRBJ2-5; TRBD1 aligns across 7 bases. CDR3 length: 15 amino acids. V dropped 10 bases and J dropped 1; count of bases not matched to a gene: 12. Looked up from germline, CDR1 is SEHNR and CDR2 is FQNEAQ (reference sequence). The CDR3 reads CAIQAVTGIQETQYF. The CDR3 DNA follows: TGTGCCATCCAGGCTGTGACAGGGATCCAAGAGACCCAGTACTTC.

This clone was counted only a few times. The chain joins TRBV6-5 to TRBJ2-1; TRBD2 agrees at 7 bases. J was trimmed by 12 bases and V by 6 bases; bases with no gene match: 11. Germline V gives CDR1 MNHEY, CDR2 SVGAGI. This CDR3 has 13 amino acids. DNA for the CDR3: TGTGCCAGCAGGCGGACTAGGGGAGAGGGGCAGTTCTTC. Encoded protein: CASRRTRGEGQFF.

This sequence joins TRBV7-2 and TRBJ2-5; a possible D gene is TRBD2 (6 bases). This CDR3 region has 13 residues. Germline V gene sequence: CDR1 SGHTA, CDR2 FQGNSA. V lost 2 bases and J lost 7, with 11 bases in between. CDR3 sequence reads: CASSLLFSGTQYF. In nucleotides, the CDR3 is TGTGCCAGCAGCTTACTATTTAGCGGGACCCAGTACTTC.

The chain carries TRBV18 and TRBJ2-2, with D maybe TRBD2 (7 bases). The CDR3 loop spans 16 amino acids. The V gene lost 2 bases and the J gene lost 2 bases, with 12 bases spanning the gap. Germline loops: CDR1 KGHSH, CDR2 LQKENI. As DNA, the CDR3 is TGTGCCAGCTCACCAAGGGGGGGCCTCAACACCGGGGAGCTGTTTTTT. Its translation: CASSPRGGLNTGELFF. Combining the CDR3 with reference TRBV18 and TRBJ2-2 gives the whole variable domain NAGVMQNPRHLVRRRGQEARLRCSPMKGHSHVYWYRQLPEEGLKFMVYLQKENIIDESGMPKERFSAEFPKEGPSILRIQQVVRGDSAAYFCASSPRGGLNTGELFFGEGSRLTVL.